The T cell receptor beta chain described here comes from a study of T cell changes during pregnancy in multiple sclerosis. Profiling relied on immunoSEQ multiplex PCR, and the TCRdb table lists in-frame clones only, not all of them. The sample contains around 50,000 clones, 92% of which appear only once. The ends were cut back, 7 bases at V and 0 bases at J, with 12 bases in the middle. This CDR3 comprises 14 residues. Germline V lookup: CDR1 SNHLY, CDR2 FYNNEI. The sample here was CD4+ T cells from peripheral blood mononuclear cells, taken in the second trimester of pregnancy. The chain joins TRBV2 to TRBJ1-1; D perhaps matches TRBD1 (5 bases). This clonotype was obtained from a female donor with multiple sclerosis, enrolled in a pregnancy study. The CDR3 loop reads CASTLTDLNTEAFF. The CDR3 DNA reads as TGTGCCAGCACCCTGACAGATCTGAACACTGAAGCTTTCTTT. Complete variable domain (other parts from reference TRBV2 and TRBJ1-1): EPEVTQTPSHQVTQMGQEVILRCVPISNHLYFYWYRQILGQKVEFLVSFYNNEISEKSEIFDDQFSVERPDGSNFTLKIRSTKLEDSAMYFCASTLTDLNTEAFFGQGTRLTVV.